The T cell receptor (beta chain) under discussion was sequenced for a study of blood T cells in healthy people across ages. The germline CDR1 and CDR2 sequences are SEHNR and FQNEAQ (reference sequence). This CDR3 comprises 13 residues. V was pared by 4 bases and J by 3 bases, with 10 bases between. The sample holds many counts of this clonotype. Primers used in a second PCR of about 7 to 11 cycles were a sample-barcoded 5' primer and a J-beta primer mix. Via MiXCR, TCRdb re-called the 5' RACE reads, giving one row per CDR3 protein. This table has more than 900,000 distinct CDR3 sequences, approximately 25% appearing once. Per-sample PBMC isolation yielded at least 7 million cells. Per sample, extraction of total RNA gave at least 5.5 micrograms in every case. These same data were also listed under a study on T cells of mothers and their children. That work contributes: The second PCR's M1S primer added sample barcodes and 2-4 random nucleotides.

The sequence was collected from a girl under 10 years old in good health. This sequence joins TRBV7-9 and TRBJ2-7, with TRBD1 as a possible D gene (6 bases). The sequenced material came from blood. The CDR3 DNA is TGTGCCAGCAGCTCGACAGGCAGCTACGAGCAGTACTTC. Protein: CASSSTGSYEQYF.